One T cell receptor (beta chain) is described in this entry. The data were taken from a study of blood T cell repertoires in COVID-19. In the study overall: The United States, Italy and Spain were the sources of the acute and convalescent COVID-19 samples. PBMCs, B-cell-depleted T cells, or T cells provided the cDNA or gDNA that made up the material.

The CDR3 loop spans 15 amino acids. Trimming pared 2 bases from V and 6 bases from J, leaving 17 bases between. Germline lookup yields CDR1 MNHEY and CDR2 SVGEGT. Original processing notes: Amplification from reference gene primers served as the basis for estimated nucleated cell counts. The protocol was immunoSEQ multiplex PCR, while the TCRdb copy is restricted to in-frame clones and leaves out a portion. V and J calls plus clone size are reproduced from that table; the DNA served to infer D and trimming. In the table there are roughly 330,000 clones, 88% of which are singletons. The rearrangement links TRBV6-2 or TRBV6-3 to TRBJ2-7; TRBD2 is a possible D gene (6 bases). Sequences were obtained from peripheral blood. This sequence originates from a woman in her fifties or sixties with active or convalescent COVID-19. CDR3 sequence (DNA): TGTGCCAGCAGTTACAATGGGGCACTAGCCGTCGAGCAGTACTTC. It encodes CASSYNGALAVEQYF.